Following are 16 T cell receptor beta chains from one sample sequenced in a study of tumor-infiltrating lymphocytes in primary liver carcinoma. DNA and RNA were both co-extracted from 20-30 mg of bulk tissue that had not been sorted. The researchers produced TCR beta cDNA from around 0.5 ug total RNA with a constant-region primer. Three nested multiplex PCR rounds, a slightly modified ARM-PCR, produced the libraries for TCR beta. Researchers ran the first two PCR rounds for around 10 cycles each with TRBV1-TRBV30 forward primers and a C-beta reverse primer. TCRdb passed the multiplex PCR reads through MiXCR, listing each CDR3 protein once. The repertoire includes more than 40,000 distinct CDR3 sequences, around 64% of them detected once, and over 25% sits in the top ten. Specimen: liver tumor tissue from sampling region 5. Specified subset: tumor region T5, tumor centre. The receptors were gathered from a man aged 40-55 years with primary liver carcinoma and hepatitis B virus infection.

About this clonotype itself: Because it lacks the conserved phenylalanine or tryptophan at the end, this CDR3 is likely a read error. The CDR3 sequence is CASSTPVDRRRPGNTIYL. The DNA for the CDR3 is TGTGCCAGCAGTACCCCGGTAGATAGGCGTCGTCCAGGAAACACCATATATTTG. The chain has TRBV28 and TRBJ1-3; no clear D. The CDR3 totals 18 residues. Trimming took off 5 bases at V and 4 bases at J, with 24 bases between the two ends. The germline CDR1 and CDR2 sequences are MDHEN and SYDVKM.

For this clonotype: This is likely a read error, given that the CDR3 carries no conserved phenylalanine or tryptophan at its end. The chain joins TRBV14 to TRBJ2-3, with D perhaps given as TRBD1 or TRBD2 (5 bases each). The CDR3 consists of 17 residues. The V end lost 3 bases, the J end lost 0 bases, and 16 bases lay between the germline ends. Germline V gene lookup returns CDR1 SGHDN and CDR2 FVKESK. Here the CDR3 DNA reads TGTGCCAGCAGCCATATTCCCGGGACCACTAGCACAGATACGCAGTATCTT. As protein: CASSHIPGTTSTDTQYL.

Note on this clonotype: One end of the junction does not line up with germline, which may come from a read error. The chain combines TRBV4-1 with TRBJ2-1, with 9 nucleotides matching TRBD2. This CDR3 region has 14 residues. Per germline, CDR1 MGHRA and CDR2 YSYEKL. CDR3 sequence (DNA): TGCGCCAGCGGCCAGGCGGGAGGGTATAATAAGCAGTTCTTC. Protein product: CASGQAGGYNKQFF.

In its sample, this clonotype was seen many times. The V and J genes are TRBV28 and TRBJ2-1; a possible D gene is TRBD2 (5 bases). This CDR3 has 15 amino acids. CDR1 and CDR2 from the germline V gene are MDHEN and SYDVKM. Trimming shortened V by 10 bases and J by 2 bases, and 18 bases separated the two germline ends. The CDR3 spells CATIQRNSPYNEQFF. In DNA form, the CDR3 reads TGTGCCACCATCCAGCGGAACTCCCCCTACAATGAGCAGTTCTTC.

The table lists this clonotype with many counts. The chain uses TRBV7-3 and TRBJ1-2; a possible D gene is TRBD1 (5 bases). Trimming removed 2 bases at V and 4 bases at J, with 11 bases between. The CDR3 totals 14 residues. Germline-derived CDR1 and CDR2 are SGHTA and FQGTGA. CDR3 sequence reads: CASSLEPGLYGYTF. The CDR3 coding sequence is TGTGCCAGCAGCTTAGAGCCAGGGCTCTATGGCTACACCTTC.

About this clonotype: Given the absence of the conserved phenylalanine or tryptophan at the CDR3 end, a read error is likely. It is unclear where the CDR3 begins or ends on the DNA, so no DNA is shown, and the CDR3 is as TCRdb lists it. This chain connects TRBV6-6 to TRBJ1-1. Germline CDR1 is MNHNY and CDR2 is SVGAGI (reference sequence). The CDR3 is made up of 13 amino acids, end residues included. CDR3 in amino acids: CASSYVRRTEAVL.

This chain links TRBV28 with TRBJ2-7, with TRBD2 identical over 8 bases. The germline V gene has CDR1 MDHEN and CDR2 SYDVKM. This CDR3 is built from 14 residues. V was pared by 6 bases and J by 7 bases, with 11 bases of the junction left unmatched. In nucleotides, the CDR3 is TGTGCCAGCAGCGCGCAAGCGGGAGTCCAGGAGCAGTACTTC. Translated: CASSAQAGVQEQYF. The variable domain in full, with the rest retrieved from reference TRBV28 and TRBJ2-7, is DVKVTQSSRYLVKRTGEKVFLECVQDMDHENMFWYRQDPGLGLRLIYFSYDVKMKEKGDIPEGYSVSREKKERFSLILESASTNQTSMYLCASSAQAGVQEQYFGPGTRLTVT.

On this clonotype: Just one base apart from a much larger clone, this may be a read error. The V gene is TRBV21-1, the J gene TRBJ2-3; the table's D call of TRBD2 was not tested on the DNA. TRBV21-1 is labeled a pseudogene. The CDR3 spans 21 residues. DNA of the CDR3: TGTGCCAGCAGCAACATCGGGTCAGACACCGGGACTAGCGGTATCGCAGATACGCAGTATTTT. Translated, it gives CASSNIGSDTGTSGIADTQYF.

This sequence joins TRBV2 and TRBJ2-5; D is possibly TRBD2 (5 bases). V shed 5 bases and J shed 5 bases, with 15 bases lying between them. The CDR3 has 14 residues. CDR1 is SNHLY, CDR2 FYNNEI, per germline. The CDR3 spells CASSKGGGPETQYF. The CDR3 DNA reads TGTGCCAGCAGTAAAGGAGGTGGACCTGAGACCCAGTACTTC.

This chain links TRBV6-5 with TRBJ2-1; tentatively, D is TRBD2 (6 bases). The CDR3 totals 14 residues. V shed 8 bases and J shed 9 bases, with 20 bases lying between them. CDR1 and CDR2 (germline): MNHEY, SVGAGI. Here the CDR3 DNA reads TGTGCCAGCTATGAGCTGGAGGGCTTATGTGAGCAGTTCTTC. This codes for CASYELEGLCEQFF.

As for this clonotype: No conserved phenylalanine or tryptophan ends this CDR3, so it is likely a read error. The J gene is TRBJ2-1, the V gene TRBV5-5; D unresolved. Germline V gives CDR1 SGHKS, CDR2 YYEKEE (reference sequence). The CDR3 covers 13 residues. The CDR3 loop is CASQRSSYNEQFL. DNA for the CDR3: TGTGCTTCCCAGAGGAGCTCCTACAATGAGCAGTTCCTC.

Concerning this clonotype itself: Its ends do not fully match the called genes, so a read error is possible. This sequence joins TRBV6-5 and TRBJ2-6; D gene unclear. Germline V gene sequence: CDR1 MNHEY, CDR2 SVGAGI. The CDR3 consists of 15 residues. CDR3 in amino acids: CASTNRRSGVNVLTF. CDR3 bases: TGTGCCAGCACCAACCGCCGCTCTGGGGTCAACGTCCTGACTTTC.

Regarding this clonotype: One junction end does not reproduce the germline sequence, and a read error may be involved. This sequence joins TRBV7-9 and TRBJ1-2; unclear D gene. Germline V lookup: CDR1 SEHNR, CDR2 FQNEAQ (reference sequence). This CDR3 spans 14 amino acids. CDR3 protein: CASSRDRRLVGHTF. In DNA form, the CDR3 reads TGTGCCAGCAGCCGCGATAGGAGGTTGGTTGGCCACACCTTC.

V usage is TRBV6-1 and J usage is TRBJ2-3; 7 nucleotides agree with TRBD2. After removal of 7 bases from V and 2 bases from J, the junction contained 12 bases not matched to a gene. Germline values: CDR1 MNHNS, CDR2 SASEGT. This CDR3 has 16 residues. The CDR3 sequence is CASNQLAGLATDTQYF. The CDR3 DNA reads as TGTGCCAGCAATCAATTAGCGGGCTTAGCCACAGATACGCAGTATTTT.

The CDR3 loop reads CASSLVASPQGSEQFF. As DNA, the CDR3 is TGTGCCAGCAGCCTAGTAGCATCGCCCCAAGGTAGTGAGCAGTTCTTC. This rearrangement joins TRBV9 to TRBJ2-1; no reliable D call. V was clipped by 4 bases and J by 9 bases, with 23 bases between them. This CDR3 spans 16 amino acids. Per the germline V gene, CDR1 is SGDLS and CDR2 is YYNGEE. Drawing the rest from reference TRBV9 and TRBJ2-1, the complete variable domain is DSGVTQTPKHLITATGQRVTLRCSPRSGDLSVYWYQQSLDQGLQFLIQYYNGEERAKGNILERFSAQQFPDLHSELNLSSLELGDSALYFCASSLVASPQGSEQFFGPGTRLTVL.

This clonotype was seen only once. The conserved closing phenylalanine or tryptophan is absent in this CDR3, likely reflecting a read error. The chain uses TRBV4-2 and TRBJ2-1, with TRBD1 matching over 7 bases. The CDR3 sequence is 15 residues long. Germline V gene data show CDR1 as LGHNA and CDR2 as YNFKEQ. CDR3 loop: CAGSLPGQNYNEQFI. CDR3 nucleotide sequence: TGTGCCGGCAGCCTCCCGGGACAGAACTACAATGAGCAGTTCATC.